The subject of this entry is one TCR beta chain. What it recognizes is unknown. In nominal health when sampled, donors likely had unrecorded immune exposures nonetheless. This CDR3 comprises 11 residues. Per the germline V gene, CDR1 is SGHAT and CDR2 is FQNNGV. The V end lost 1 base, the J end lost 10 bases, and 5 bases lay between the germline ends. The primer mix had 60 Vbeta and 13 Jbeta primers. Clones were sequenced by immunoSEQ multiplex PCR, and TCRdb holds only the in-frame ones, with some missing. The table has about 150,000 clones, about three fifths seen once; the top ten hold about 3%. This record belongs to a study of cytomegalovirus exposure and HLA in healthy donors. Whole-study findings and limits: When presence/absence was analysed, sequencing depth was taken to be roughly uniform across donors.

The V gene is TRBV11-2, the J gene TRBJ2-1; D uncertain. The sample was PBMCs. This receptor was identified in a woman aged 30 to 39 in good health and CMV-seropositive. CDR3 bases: TGTGCCAGCAGCTTAGGGCCGGAGCAGTTCTTC. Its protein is CASSLGPEQFF.